One and the same sample provided the 8 T cell receptor beta chains below, sequenced in a study of blood T cell repertoires in COVID-19 (dated by TCRdb to about 2020). The receptor library was made with the immunoSEQ multiplex PCR assay. TCRdb took this table from immuneACCESS and kept in-frame rearrangements with V and J called. Such tables lack part of the clones; where checked against another copy, unresolved V genes explain under half of the gap, and the rest is unexplained. This sample holds under 200,000 clones; 80% to 85% were observed only once. The ten largest clones represent 2.5% to 3% of the sample. Input material: peripheral blood. These receptors came from a woman in her fifties or sixties with acute or convalescent COVID-19.

J is TRBJ1-2 and V is TRBV30; D gene unclear. Germline CDR1 is GTSNPN and CDR2 is SVGIG (reference sequence). This CDR3 has 12 residues. Trimming cost V 2 bases and J 2 bases, with 6 bases left between them. CDR3 in amino acids: CAWSRGNYGYTF. CDR3 nucleotide sequence: TGTGCCTGGAGTAGAGGGAACTATGGCTACACCTTC.

The V gene is TRBV19, the J gene TRBJ1-1; no firm D call. The CDR3 length is 11 residues. Germline V gene lookup returns CDR1 LNHDA and CDR2 SQIVND (reference sequence). CDR3 in DNA: TGTGCTAGTGCAGTGAACACTGAAGCTTTCTTT. Its protein is CASAVNTEAFF.

The genes are TRBV6-4 and TRBJ2-1, with 8 bases aligning to TRBD2. Germline V gene lookup returns CDR1 MRHNA and CDR2 SNTAGT. There are 11 residues in the CDR3. V gave up 9 bases and J gave up 9 bases; unmatched junction bases: 4. This chain's CDR3 is CASRSGSEQFF. The CDR3 DNA sequence: TGTGCCAGTCGGAGCGGGAGTGAGCAGTTCTTC.

Only one count was recorded for this clone. V is TRBV7-9 and J is TRBJ1-4, with D possibly TRBD1 on 5 matching bases. CDR1 is SEHNR, CDR2 FQNEAQ, per germline (reference sequence). Trimming took off 1 base at V and 5 bases at J, with 11 bases between the two ends. The CDR3 extends over 15 amino acids. CDR3 sequence: CASSLEPGGNEKLFF. Here the CDR3 DNA reads TGTGCCAGCAGCTTAGAACCGGGGGGAAATGAAAAACTGTTTTTT.

V gene TRBV5-1 combines with J gene TRBJ2-3; 7 nucleotides agree with TRBD1. The CDR3 has 14 amino acids. Looked up from germline, CDR1 is SGHRS and CDR2 is YFSETQ. With V trimmed by 3 bases and J by 14 bases, 15 bases remained unmatched. CDR3 residues: CASSSTGERTEGYF. The CDR3 DNA reads as TGCGCCAGCAGCTCAACAGGGGAACGCACAGAGGGGTATTTT.

The genes are TRBV24-1 and TRBJ1-6; 10 bases fit TRBD1. Germline assignment: CDR1 KGHDR and CDR2 SFDVKD. CDR3 length equals 16 residues. The V gene end was trimmed by 4 bases and the J gene end by 14 bases; junction bases not matched to a gene: 13. The CDR3 DNA sequence: TGTGCCACCAGTGACAGCCGGGACAGGGGCCTAGGCACCCTCCACTTT. Its translation is CATSDSRDRGLGTLHF.

This rearrangement joins TRBV12-3 or TRBV12-4 to TRBJ1-4; D is uncertain. The ends were cut back, 6 bases at V and 4 bases at J, with 9 bases in the middle. This CDR3 is built from 13 residues. The CDR3 coding sequence is TGTGCCAGCAGGGCCGGGAATAATGAAAAACTGTTTTTT. Translated, it gives CASRAGNNEKLFF.

This rearrangement joins TRBV11-3 to TRBJ2-2; 11 bases agree with TRBD2. In germline, CDR1 is SGHNT, CDR2 YENEEA. V lost 6 bases, J lost 2 bases, and 8 bases stayed unmatched. The CDR3 extends over 17 amino acids. The DNA for the CDR3 is TGTGCCAGCAGAGACCCTAGCGGGGGGCTAAACACCGGGGAGCTGTTTTTT. It yields the protein CASRDPSGGLNTGELFF.